The clone carrying this TCR beta chain was recorded once. Per the study methods: Scientists estimated how many nucleated cells there were by amplifying reference gene primers. Sequencing used immunoSEQ multiplex PCR; TCRdb keeps in-frame clones, though not all of them. V, J and clone size are those of that table, while D and trimming were read from the DNA. The table shows some 490,000 clones, with approximately 85% occurring only once. This record belongs to a study of blood T cell repertoires in COVID-19. Study in general: Both acute and convalescent COVID-19 samples were obtained from the United States, Italy and Spain. From T cells, B-cell-depleted T cells, or PBMCs came the material, which was cDNA or gDNA.

V lost 5 bases, J lost 4 bases, and 14 bases lay in between. Germline lookup yields CDR1 LGHDT and CDR2 YNNKEL (reference sequence). The CDR3 extends over 14 amino acids. The J gene is TRBJ2-5, the V gene TRBV3-1 (or the pseudogene TRBV3-2); D call uncertain. The sequenced material came from peripheral blood. The TCR was taken from a human donor in a cohort sampled during active COVID-19. CDR3 sequence (DNA): TGTGCCAGCAGCTACCATGGCGGTGGAGAGACCCAGTACTTC. It specifies CASSYHGGGETQYF.